The present T cell receptor (beta chain) was sequenced within a study of T cell responses to AZD1222 COVID-19 vaccine. Deletions cut 1 base from V and 1 base from J, with 7 bases between. From germline, CDR1 is SGHTA and CDR2 FQGNSA. CDR3 length: 14 amino acids. Profiled with immunoSEQ multiplex PCR; TCRdb holds only in-frame clones, not every one. Here the sample spans 250,000 to 300,000 clones, 94% being singletons. The TCR was taken from an adult who received the AZD1222 COVID-19 vaccine. V gene TRBV7-2 combines with J gene TRBJ2-5; possible D gene TRBD2, 6 bases. The sequences come from peripheral blood, collected 28 days after the second AZD1222 dose. The CDR3 DNA follows: TGTGCCAGCAGCTTAGGCGGGGTCCAAGAGACCCAGTACTTC. As protein: CASSLGGVQETQYF.